Detailed here is one TCR beta chain. The same CDR3 also results from other DNA sequences found in this sample. The sample's time point: cycle 4 day 1 (C4D1), after six to seven weeks of nivolumab. Each patient's relapse followed autologous stem cell transplantation, and brentuximab vedotin exposure varied. This sample stems from a study of PD-1 blockade in classical Hodgkin lymphoma. The protocol was immunoSEQ multiplex PCR, while the TCRdb copy is restricted to in-frame clones and leaves out a portion. This sample has roughly 86,000 clones; 75% to 85% occur once, and the top ten carry approximately 17%. This CDR3 has 15 amino acids. Looked up from germline, CDR1 is GTSNPN and CDR2 is SVGIG (reference sequence). The V gene end was trimmed by 3 bases and the J gene end by 5 bases; junction bases not matched to a gene: 9.

The source of this sequence is a human donor with classical Hodgkin lymphoma. The specimen was peripheral blood mononuclear cells (PBMCs), collected before the fourth cycle of nivolumab. The rearrangement links TRBV30 to TRBJ2-1, with 8 bases fitting TRBD2. CDR3 sequence (DNA): TGTGCCTGGAGCGGGGCGGGGGGACTGCACAATGAGCAGTTCTTC. Protein product: CAWSGAGGLHNEQFF.